The 11 T cell receptor beta chains below all came from one sample that was sequenced in a study of blood T cells in healthy people across ages. The authors ran a second PCR of about 6 to 11 cycles using a sample-barcoded 5' primer and a J-beta primer mix. One entry per CDR3 protein, called by TCRdb with MiXCR from the 5' RACE reads. Among some 1.7 million distinct CDR3 sequences, 28% were seen once, and the ten largest hold 6.5% to 8.5%. Sequences were obtained from blood. These receptors were obtained from a woman in her 30s in good health.

This clonotype came up many times. The chain links TRBV3-1 to TRBJ2-1, with a possible D match to TRBD2 (5 bases). CDR1 is LGHDT, CDR2 YNNKEL, per germline (reference sequence). Trimming left V 0 bases short and J 15 bases short, with 12 bases between. CDR3 length equals 12 residues. CDR3 protein: CASSQEEDSLFF. The DNA of the CDR3 is TGTGCCAGCAGCCAAGAGGAGGATAGCCTGTTCTTC.

Worth noting for this clonotype: Since no conserved phenylalanine or tryptophan closes the CDR3, a read error is the likely cause. The J gene is TRBJ2-1, the V gene TRBV7-2; 14 bases agree with TRBD2. This CDR3 spans 16 amino acids. V gave up 1 base and J gave up 8 bases; unmatched junction bases: 4. The germline gives CDR1 SGHTA, CDR2 FQGNSA. The CDR3 sequence: CASSLGTSGRNDEQFV. DNA for the CDR3: TGTGCCAGCAGCTTAGGGACTAGCGGGAGGAACGATGAGCAGTTCGTC.

In this sample, this clonotype turned up a few times. The chain uses TRBV3-1 and TRBJ2-4; D may be TRBD1 or TRBD2 (5 bases each). Trimming took off 0 bases at V and 7 bases at J, with 16 bases between the two ends. Germline V gene lookup returns CDR1 LGHDT and CDR2 YNNKEL (reference sequence). The CDR3 loop spans 16 amino acids. The CDR3 protein is CASSQDLEAWGNIQYF. The CDR3 DNA reads TGTGCCAGCAGCCAAGATCTGGAGGCGTGGGGGAACATTCAGTACTTC.

The chain recombines TRBV5-6 with TRBJ2-3; D uncertain. The V gene's germline CDR1 is SGHDT and CDR2 YYEEEE. Trimming removed 4 bases from V and 8 bases from J, with 11 bases in between. CDR3 length equals 12 residues. The CDR3 region is CASSRMARTQYF. As DNA, the CDR3 is TGTGCCAGCAGCAGGATGGCGCGTACGCAGTATTTT.

The chain links TRBV5-5 to TRBJ1-2; a weak D match, TRBD1 (6 bases). Trimming shortened V by 0 bases and J by 8 bases, and 17 bases separated the two germline ends. Germline V gene sequence: CDR1 SGHKS, CDR2 YYEKEE (reference sequence). This CDR3 has 15 residues. In DNA, the CDR3 is TGTGCCAGCAGCTTGGCCAGGGGCGGAATGTGGGGCTACACCTTC. Protein sequence: CASSLARGGMWGYTF.

V and J are TRBV5-1 and TRBJ2-2; D not resolved. Germline CDR1 is SGHRS and CDR2 is YFSETQ. This CDR3 comprises 16 residues. Trimming took off 0 bases at V and 3 bases at J, with 12 bases between the two ends. CDR3 protein: CASSLAPRLDTGELFF. The CDR3 nucleotides are TGCGCCAGCAGCTTGGCTCCGCGACTTGACACCGGGGAGCTGTTTTTT. The complete variable domain, with remaining parts taken from reference TRBV5-1 and TRBJ2-2, reads KAGVTQTPRYLIKTRGQQVTLSCSPISGHRSVSWYQQTPGQGLQFLFEYFSETQRNKGNFPGRFSGRQFSNSRSEMNVSTLELGDSALYLCASSLAPRLDTGELFFGEGSRLTVL.

This clonotype was detected only a few times. Possible read error: a much larger clone is one base away. The chain is built from TRBV6-5 and TRBJ2-3; 7 bases fit TRBD1. The CDR3 is made up of 13 amino acids. Losses at the gene ends were 5 bases for V and 2 bases for J; bases not matched to a gene: 1. CDR1 is MNHEY and CDR2 is SVGAGI in the germline V gene. CDR3 nucleotide sequence: TGTGCCAGCAGTGGGACAGACACAGATACGCAGTATTTT. It yields the protein CASSGTDTDTQYF.

Comment on this clonotype: A much larger clone differs from this one at a single base, so this may be a read error. The chain combines TRBV7-3 with TRBJ2-5; 7 nucleotides align to TRBD2. The tail of the sequence fits TRBJ2-7 better, so the J call may be wrong. The germline gives CDR1 SGHTA, CDR2 FQGTGA. This CDR3 has 15 amino acids. The CDR3 DNA is TGTGCCAGCAGCTTAACTGGGCGGGGGATCGACGAGCAGTACTTC. This encodes CASSLTGRGIDEQYF.

J is TRBJ1-1 and V is TRBV7-6; 11 positions match TRBD1. V gave up 4 bases and J gave up 4 bases; unmatched junction bases: 14. The CDR3 spans 18 residues. In germline, CDR1 is SGHVS, CDR2 FNYEAQ. The CDR3 is CASSSATLPGQGGTEAFF. In DNA, the CDR3 is TGTGCCAGCAGCTCCGCAACCCTGCCGGGACAGGGGGGCACTGAAGCTTTCTTT.

In its sample, this clonotype was seen many times. The rearrangement uses TRBV6-2 or TRBV6-3 and TRBJ1-2; TRBD1 matches at 9 bases. CDR1 and CDR2 (germline): MNHEY, SVGEGT. The V and J ends lost 4 bases and 7 bases, in that order; junction bases with no gene match: 7. The CDR3 loop spans 14 amino acids. The CDR3 DNA sequence: TGTGCCAGCAGTTTCGGACAGGGGTCTTTTGGCTACACCTTC. It is translated as CASSFGQGSFGYTF.

Only a few counts were recorded for this clonotype. J is TRBJ1-1 and V is TRBV6-2 or TRBV6-3; D not resolved. Germline V CDR1 and CDR2: MNHEY, SVGEGT. This CDR3 contains 12 residues. Trimming pared 0 bases from V and 11 bases from J, leaving 10 bases between. The chain's CDR3 is CASSYSGLRAFF. CDR3 bases: TGTGCCAGCAGTTACTCGGGCTTGAGGGCTTTCTTT.